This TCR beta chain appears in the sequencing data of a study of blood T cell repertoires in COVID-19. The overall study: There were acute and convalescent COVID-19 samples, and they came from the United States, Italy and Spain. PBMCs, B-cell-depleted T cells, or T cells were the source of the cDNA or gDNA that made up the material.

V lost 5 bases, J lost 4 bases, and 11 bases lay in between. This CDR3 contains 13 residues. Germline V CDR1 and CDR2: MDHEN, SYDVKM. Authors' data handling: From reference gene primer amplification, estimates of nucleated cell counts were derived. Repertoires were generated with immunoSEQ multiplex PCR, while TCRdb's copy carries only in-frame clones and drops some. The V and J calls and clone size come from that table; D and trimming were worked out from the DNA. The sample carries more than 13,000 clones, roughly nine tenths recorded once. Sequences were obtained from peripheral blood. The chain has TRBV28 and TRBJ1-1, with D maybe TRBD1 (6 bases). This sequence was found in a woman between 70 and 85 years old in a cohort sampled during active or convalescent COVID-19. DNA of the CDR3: TGTGCCAGCAGTCAATACAGGGCCACTGAAGCTTTCTTT. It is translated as CASSQYRATEAFF.